This T cell receptor (beta chain) was sequenced during a study of shared clonotypes between healthy human individuals. Trimming took off 4 bases at V and 5 bases at J, with 16 bases between the two ends. The CDR3 length is 15 residues. Germline V gene sequence: CDR1 SGHNT, CDR2 YYREEE (reference sequence). The protocol was immunoSEQ multiplex PCR, while the TCRdb copy is restricted to in-frame clones and leaves out a portion. The table records over 2 million clones, approximately 90% of them present only once. This rearrangement joins TRBV5-4 to TRBJ2-1, with D possibly matching TRBD2 (6 bases). Input material: naive CD4+ T cells from PBMCs. As to subset: CD45RA+ positively selected. The TCR comes from a man between 18 and 35 years old in good health. Some clones in this sample may be carry-over from other donors' samples. As DNA, the CDR3 is TGTGCCAGCAGCCCCCGGGACTTAGTCGACAATGAGCAGTTCTTC. This codes for CASSPRDLVDNEQFF.